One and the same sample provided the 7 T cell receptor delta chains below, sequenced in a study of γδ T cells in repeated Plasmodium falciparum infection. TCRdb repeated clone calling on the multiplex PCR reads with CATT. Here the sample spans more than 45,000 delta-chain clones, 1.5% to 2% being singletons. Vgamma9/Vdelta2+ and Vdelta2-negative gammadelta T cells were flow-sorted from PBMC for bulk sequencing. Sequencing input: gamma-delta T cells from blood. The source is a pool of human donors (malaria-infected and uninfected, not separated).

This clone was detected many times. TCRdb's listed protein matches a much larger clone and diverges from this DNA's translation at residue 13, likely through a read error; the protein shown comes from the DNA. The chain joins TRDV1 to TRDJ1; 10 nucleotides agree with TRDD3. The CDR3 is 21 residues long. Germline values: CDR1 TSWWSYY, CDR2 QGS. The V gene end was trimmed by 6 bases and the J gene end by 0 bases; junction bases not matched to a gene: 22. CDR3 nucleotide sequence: TGTGCTCTTGGCGATTCCTACTGGTACTGGGGGATCTATTCGTACACCGATAAACTCATCTTT. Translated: CALGDSYWYWGIYSYTDKLIF.

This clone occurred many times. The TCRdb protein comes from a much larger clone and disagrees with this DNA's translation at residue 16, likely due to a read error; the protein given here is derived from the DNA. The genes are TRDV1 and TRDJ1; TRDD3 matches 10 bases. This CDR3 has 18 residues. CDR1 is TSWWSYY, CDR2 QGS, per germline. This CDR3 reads CALGIHDHGGDTNDKPIF. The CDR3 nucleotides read TGTGCTCTTGGTATTCACGACCATGGGGGGGATACGAACGATAAACCCATCTTT.

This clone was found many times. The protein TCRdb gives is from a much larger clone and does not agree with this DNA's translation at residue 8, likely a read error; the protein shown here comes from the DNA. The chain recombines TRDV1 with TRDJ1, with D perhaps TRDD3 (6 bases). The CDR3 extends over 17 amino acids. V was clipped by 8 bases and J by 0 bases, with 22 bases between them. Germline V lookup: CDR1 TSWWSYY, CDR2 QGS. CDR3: CALKKGSRGKYTDKLIF. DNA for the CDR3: TGTGCTCTTAAGAAAGGTAGCCGGGGGAAGTACACCGATAAACTCATCTTT.

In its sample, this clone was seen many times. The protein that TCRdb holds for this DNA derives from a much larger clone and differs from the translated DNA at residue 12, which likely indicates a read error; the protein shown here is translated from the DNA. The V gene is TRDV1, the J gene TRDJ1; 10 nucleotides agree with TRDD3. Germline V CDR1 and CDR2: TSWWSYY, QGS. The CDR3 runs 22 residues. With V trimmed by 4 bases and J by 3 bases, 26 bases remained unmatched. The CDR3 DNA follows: TGTGCTCTTGGGGCCCTCCTAAAACGGCTTCCCAGGGGGATACGAGGGTCCGATAAACTCATCTTT. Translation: CALGALLKRLPRGIRGSDKLIF.

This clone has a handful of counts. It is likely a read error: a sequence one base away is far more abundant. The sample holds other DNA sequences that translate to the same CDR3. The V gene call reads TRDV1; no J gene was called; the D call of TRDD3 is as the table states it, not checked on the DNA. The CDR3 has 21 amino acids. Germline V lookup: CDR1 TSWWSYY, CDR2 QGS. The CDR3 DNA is TGTGCTCTTAGGGAACTAGCTGGGAGGGTGGTACTGGGGGATACCGCCGATAAGCTCATCTTT. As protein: CALRELAGRVVLGDTADKLIF.

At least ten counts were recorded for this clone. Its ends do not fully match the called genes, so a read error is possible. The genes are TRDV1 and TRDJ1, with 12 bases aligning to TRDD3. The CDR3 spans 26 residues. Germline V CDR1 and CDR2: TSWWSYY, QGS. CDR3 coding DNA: TGTGCTCTTGGGGAACTGCGAGTTAACCAACTGCTACCTCTACCCCACTGGGGGATACTAGGCGATAGACTCATCTTT. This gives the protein CALGELRVNQLLPLPHWGILGDRLIF.

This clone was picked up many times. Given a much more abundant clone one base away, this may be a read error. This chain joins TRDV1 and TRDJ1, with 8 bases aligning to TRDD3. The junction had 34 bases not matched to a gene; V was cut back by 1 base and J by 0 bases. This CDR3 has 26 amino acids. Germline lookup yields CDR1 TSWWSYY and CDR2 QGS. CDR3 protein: CALGEPSPFSTFILLGASAYTDKLIF. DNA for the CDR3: TGTGCTCTTGGGGAACCTTCACCCTTTTCTACGTTTATACTACTGGGGGCCTCGGCGTACACCGATAAACTCATCTTT.